This TCR beta chain was sequenced during a study of metastatic and nonmetastatic thyroid tumors. At the level of the study: Comparative analysis of repertoires was undertaken across blood and tumor or nodule tissue obtained from malignant and benign thyroid patients. Study-wide results and limits: Significantly greater TCR beta diversity was reportedly found in malignant thyroid tumors than in benign nodules (in blood and tumor).

This clone appeared a few times. Antigen: not known. It may be a read error: a sequence one base away is much more abundant. Different DNA sequences within this sample yield the same CDR3. The CDR3 contains 14 residues. Germline lookup yields CDR1 MNHNY and CDR2 SVGAGI (reference sequence). Study processing details: Clinicopathological groups supplied CDR3 differences that were used to build a distant-metastasis classifier for papillary thyroid cancer. TCRdb recomputed clones from the PCR reads via MiXCR. TCRdb assigned the V and J calls; the authors' analysis was not used. The table has 4,500 to 6,500 clones, approximately 30% seen once. None of the patients had undergone any treatment ahead of thyroid surgery.

The sequencing sample was made of adjacent normal tissue. The receptor was derived from a female donor with papillary thyroid cancer or a benign thyroid nodule (not recorded which). Some clones in this sample may be carry-over from other donors' samples. This chain connects TRBV6-6 to TRBJ1-1, with TRBD1 as a possible D gene (6 bases). CDR3 amino acids: CASSYGGTRTEAFF. The CDR3 coding sequence is TGTGCCAGCAGTTACGGGGGCACTCGGACTGAAGCCTTCTTT.